Each of the 27 T cell receptor beta chains below was sequenced from the same sample in a study of prognosis after radiotherapy for stage I lung cancer. Researchers used two-round multiplex PCR to amplify TCR beta CDR3 starting from genomic DNA. It was primers specific to each TRBV and TRBJ gene that first-round PCR used. TCRdb reprocessed the multiplex PCR reads via MiXCR and lists one record per CDR3 protein. The sample lists over 50,000 distinct CDR3 sequences; roughly 36% were seen once. Sequenced material: PBMCs, taken before or after stereotactic body radiation therapy (not recorded which). These receptor sequences come from a donor at least 50 years old with non-small cell lung cancer.

The V and J genes are TRBV24-1 and TRBJ1-1; no definite D call. The V and J ends lost 1 base and 3 bases respectively, with 23 bases between them. CDR3 length: 19 residues. Germline V gene data show CDR1 as KGHDR and CDR2 as SFDVKD. CDR3 region: CATSDFVAAGGNSDTEAFF. For the CDR3, the DNA is TGTGCCACCAGTGATTTTGTGGCGGCAGGTGGAAATTCGGACACTGAAGCTTTCTTT.

This clonotype was seen only a few times. This may be a read error: a much more frequent sequence differs by one nucleotide. The J gene is TRBJ1-1, the V gene TRBV2; D not certain. CDR1 is SNHLY and CDR2 is FYNNEI in the germline V gene. The CDR3 is made up of 13 amino acids. V shed 6 bases and J shed 8 bases, with 16 bases lying between them. The CDR3 loop reads CASSVDINREAFF. In DNA, the CDR3 is TGTGCCAGCAGCGTCGACATAAATCGGGAAGCTTTCTTT.

This clonotype was seen many times. V usage is TRBV3-1 and J usage is TRBJ2-3; D not certain. V was trimmed by 6 bases and J by 12 bases, leaving 13 bases between them. Per the germline V gene, CDR1 is LGHDT and CDR2 is YNNKEL (reference sequence). This CDR3 is 11 amino acids long. CDR3 DNA sequence: TGTGCCAGCAGTTCCGGACCTACTCAGTATTTT. This codes for CASSSGPTQYF.

This clonotype was picked up many times. The chain has TRBV5-1 and TRBJ1-6; D not resolved. This CDR3 is built from 14 residues. V was pared by 1 base and J by 9 bases, with 11 bases between. The germline CDR1 and CDR2 sequences are SGHRS and YFSETQ. This CDR3 reads CASSLYAYGSPLHF. Written as DNA, the CDR3 is TGCGCCAGCAGCTTGTACGCCTACGGTTCACCCCTCCACTTT.

On this clonotype itself: This clone may be a read error of a much larger clone one base away. The V gene is TRBV6-4, the J gene TRBJ2-4; unclear D gene. Germline CDR1 reads MRHNA; CDR2 reads SNTAGT. The CDR3 has 12 residues. CDR3 bases: TGTGCCAGCAGTTACCCGGGCCGGATTCAGCACTTC. This encodes CASSYPGRIQHF.

This clonotype was seen repeatedly, ten times or more. The chain carries TRBV11-2 and TRBJ2-5, with 10 nucleotides matching TRBD2. The CDR3 totals 16 residues. The germline CDR1 and CDR2 sequences are SGHAT and FQNNGV. V gave up 1 base and J gave up 4 bases; unmatched junction bases: 6. Written as DNA, the CDR3 is TGTGCCAGCAGCTTAGTGGCTAGCGGGAGTGGAGAGACCCAGTACTTC. It codes for CASSLVASGSGETQYF.

This clonotype was recorded many times. V is TRBV7-8 and J is TRBJ2-4; D is possibly TRBD2 (5 bases). This CDR3 has 15 residues. CDR1 SGHVS and CDR2 FQNEAQ come from the germline V gene. V was clipped by 4 bases and J by 0 bases, with 10 bases between them. The CDR3 loop is CASSYERAAKNIQYF. CDR3 DNA: TGTGCCAGCAGCTACGAGAGGGCAGCCAAAAACATTCAGTACTTC.

This clonotype appeared many times. CDR3 region: CASAPAEVLNEQFF. CDR3 in DNA: TGTGCCAGCGCCCCTGCGGAGGTGCTCAATGAGCAGTTCTTC. The rearrangement links TRBV7-2 to TRBJ2-1, with D possibly being TRBD2 (5 bases). The V end was cut by 8 bases, the J end by 6 bases, with 17 bases between. This CDR3 spans 14 amino acids. Germline CDR1 and CDR2: SGHTA and FQGNSA. Variable domain in full (rest from reference TRBV7-2 and TRBJ2-1): GAGVSQSPSNKVTEKGKDVELRCDPISGHTALYWYRQSLGQGLEFLIYFQGNSAPDKSGLPSDRFSAERTGGSVSTLTIQRTQQEDSAVYLCASAPAEVLNEQFFGPGTRLTVL.

In regard to this clonotype: A far more abundant clone sits one base away, making this likely a read error. The chain combines TRBV6-2 or TRBV6-3 with TRBJ1-5, with 7 bases lining up with TRBD1. Germline V gene sequence: CDR1 MNHEY, CDR2 SVGEGT. V shed 10 bases and J 7 bases; nucleotides not matched to a gene: 10. This CDR3 contains 13 residues. CDR3 sequence (DNA): TGTGCCATCAGAACAGGGGTGAGCCAGCCCCAGCATTTT. Protein: CAIRTGVSQPQHF.

This clonotype came up many times. The V gene is TRBV6-1, the J gene TRBJ2-2; weak D call: TRBD2 (5 bases). V was pared by 5 bases and J by 3 bases, with 16 bases between. Germline CDR1 MNHNS, CDR2 SASEGT. CDR3 length: 16 residues. The CDR3 bases are TGTGCCAGCAGTAACCTGGGGTTCGGGGACACCGGGGAGCTGTTTTTT. It yields the protein CASSNLGFGDTGELFF.

This clonotype was seen repeatedly, ten times or more. The chain carries TRBV18 and TRBJ2-7; TRBD2 is a possible D gene (5 bases). Germline-derived CDR1 and CDR2 are KGHSH and LQKENI. The V end was cut by 3 bases, the J end by 7 bases, with 19 bases between. This CDR3 comprises 15 residues. CDR3 nucleotide sequence: TGTGCCAGCTCACCTTCGCGGGCGTCGGCCGTGGAGCAGTACTTC. Protein: CASSPSRASAVEQYF. The complete variable domain, with remaining parts taken from reference TRBV18 and TRBJ2-7, reads NAGVMQNPRHLVRRRGQEARLRCSPMKGHSHVYWYRQLPEEGLKFMVYLQKENIIDESGMPKERFSAEFPKEGPSILRIQQVVRGDSAAYFCASSPSRASAVEQYFGPGTRLTVT.

This clonotype was detected ten times or more. This chain connects TRBV20-1 to TRBJ2-7, with D maybe TRBD1 (6 bases). V was trimmed by 7 bases and J by 6 bases, leaving 22 bases between them. From germline, CDR1 is DFQATT and CDR2 SNEGSKA (reference sequence). The CDR3 is made up of 14 amino acids. This chain's CDR3 is CSGEMVMGATEQYF. The CDR3 DNA reads as TGCAGTGGGGAAATGGTGATGGGGGCTACCGAGCAGTACTTC.

Concerning this clonotype itself: The junction does not match germline at one end; this may be a read error. The chain combines TRBV20-1 with TRBJ2-6; D gene unclear. The CDR3 consists of 17 residues. Germline V gene sequence: CDR1 DFQATT, CDR2 SNEGSKA (reference sequence). CDR3 sequence: CSARVRRVKAGTNVLTF. In DNA form, the CDR3 reads TGCAGTGCTAGAGTTCGTCGGGTTAAGGCTGGGACCAACGTCCTGACTTTC.

Worth noting for this clonotype: A much more abundant neighbour one base away suggests this may be a read error. V is TRBV2 and J is TRBJ1-1, with D perhaps matching TRBD1 (5 bases). The germline gives CDR1 SNHLY, CDR2 FYNNEI. The CDR3 is 14 amino acids. V shed 7 bases and J shed 3 bases, with 15 bases lying between them. The DNA of the CDR3 is TGTGCCAGCATGGGGCCGGGCCTTTACACTGAAGCTTTCTTT. Protein: CASMGPGLYTEAFF. Looking up the rest from reference TRBV2 and TRBJ1-1 gives the full variable domain: EPEVTQTPSHQVTQMGQEVILRCVPISNHLYFYWYRQILGQKVEFLVSFYNNEISEKSEIFDDQFSVERPDGSNFTLKIRSTKLEDSAMYFCASMGPGLYTEAFFGQGTRLTVV.

Comments on this clonotype: This may come from a read error, since a much larger clone is one base off. The rearrangement joins TRBV6-2 or TRBV6-3 to TRBJ2-1; D uncertain. The ends were cut back, 7 bases at V and 7 bases at J, with 20 bases in the middle. CDR1 and CDR2 (germline): MNHEY, SVGEGT. This CDR3 is built from 15 residues. This chain's CDR3 is CASIYGSPSGNEQFF. The DNA for the CDR3 is TGTGCCAGCATTTATGGGTCGCCCTCTGGGAATGAGCAGTTCTTC.

The V and J genes are TRBV20-1 and TRBJ1-2, with a possible D match to TRBD1 (5 bases). Germline lookup yields CDR1 DFQATT and CDR2 SNEGSKA (reference sequence). V lost 1 base, J lost 3 bases, and 12 bases lay in between. There are 14 residues in the CDR3. The CDR3 nucleotides read TGCAGTGCTAGAGCCGGGACGGATCACTATGGCTACACCTTC. Residues: CSARAGTDHYGYTF.

The rearrangement joins TRBV7-9 to TRBJ2-7; 8 positions match TRBD1. The CDR3 contains 17 residues. J was trimmed by 6 bases and V by 3 bases; bases with no gene match: 16. From germline, CDR1 is SEHNR and CDR2 FQNEAQ (reference sequence). The CDR3 loop is CASSLGVSETGVGEQYF. The CDR3 nucleotides are TGTGCCAGCAGCTTGGGTGTATCCGAGACAGGGGTAGGCGAGCAGTACTTC.

There are many counts of this clonotype. The gene calls are TRBV29-1 and TRBJ2-3; D gene unclear. The CDR3 length is 11 residues. Germline loops: CDR1 SQVTM, CDR2 ANQGSEA. V was cut by 0 bases and J by 9 bases, with 7 bases left in between. The CDR3: CSVEDGRTQYF. For the CDR3, the DNA is TGCAGCGTTGAAGACGGGCGAACGCAGTATTTT.

Only a few counts were recorded for this clonotype. The chain joins TRBV29-1 to TRBJ1-1, with D possibly TRBD1 on 6 matching bases. Germline assignment: CDR1 SQVTM and CDR2 ANQGSEA. V shed 4 bases and J shed 2 bases, with 17 bases lying between them. The CDR3 sequence is 15 residues long. The chain's CDR3 is CSVVGRGGGNTEAFF. CDR3 in DNA: TGCAGCGTTGTCGGCCGTGGAGGGGGAAACACTGAAGCTTTCTTT.

The chain recombines TRBV7-6 with TRBJ2-5, with D unresolved. The ends were cut back, 0 bases at V and 5 bases at J, with 13 bases in the middle. Germline loops: CDR1 SGHVS, CDR2 FNYEAQ. The CDR3 spans 15 residues. The CDR3 nucleotides read TGTGCCAGCAGCTTAGCGTCGAACAGAGCCGAGACCCAGTACTTC. Translated, it gives CASSLASNRAETQYF.

This clonotype appeared many times. This sequence may be a read error, since a much larger clone differs from it by one base. This chain links TRBV7-9 with TRBJ2-1; D not resolved. The CDR3 covers 13 residues. Germline lookup yields CDR1 SEHNR and CDR2 FQNEAQ (reference sequence). Trimming pared 1 base from V and 3 bases from J, leaving 4 bases between. DNA of the CDR3: TGTGCCAGCAGCTTAGACAGCTACAATGAGCAGTTCTTC. Its translation is CASSLDSYNEQFF.

This clonotype was seen ten or more times. The V call is TRBV19, the J call TRBJ2-7, with TRBD2 matching over 7 bases. The CDR3 contains 13 residues. Germline V gives CDR1 LNHDA, CDR2 SQIVND (reference sequence). Trimming at V came to 2 bases and at J to 7 bases, leaving 5 bases not matched to a gene. DNA for the CDR3: TGTGCCAGTAGTATATATGGGGAGGGGGAGCAGTACTTC. Amino acid sequence: CASSIYGEGEQYF.

The sample holds many counts of this clonotype. This chain uses TRBV15 with TRBJ2-2, with 8 bases lining up with TRBD1. The CDR3 extends over 16 amino acids. Germline-derived CDR1 and CDR2 are LNHNV and YYDKDF (reference sequence). V trimming: 4 bases; J trimming: 1 base; junction bases outside the gene matches: 5. CDR3 in amino acids: CATSTRTGWNTGELFF. In DNA form, the CDR3 reads TGTGCCACCAGCACTAGGACAGGGTGGAACACCGGGGAGCTGTTTTTT.

This clonotype was picked up many times. The chain couples TRBV6-2 or TRBV6-3 to TRBJ2-7; possible D gene TRBD2, 6 bases. V was cut by 5 bases and J by 5 bases, with 10 bases left in between. From germline, CDR1 is MNHEY and CDR2 SVGEGT. CDR3 length: 12 amino acids. The CDR3 nucleotides read TGTGCCAGCAGTAAGCGGGCCAACGAGCAGTACTTC. Its protein product is CASSKRANEQYF.

This clonotype was counted ten times or more. CDR3 nucleotide sequence: TGCAGCGCCGAGGCCCCCCCGGATGAGCAGTTCTTC. It translates to CSAEAPPDEQFF. This chain connects TRBV29-1 to TRBJ2-1; D remains unclear. V lost 7 bases and J 8 bases, leaving 15 bases between the germline ends. The CDR3 length is 12 residues. Germline assignment: CDR1 SQVTM and CDR2 ANQGSEA.

This clonotype was observed at least ten times. This chain joins TRBV6-5 and TRBJ1-6, with D maybe TRBD1 (6 bases). V was clipped by 1 base and J by 5 bases, with 9 bases between them. CDR3 length: 15 residues. Germline values: CDR1 MNHEY, CDR2 SVGAGI. The CDR3 sequence is CASSYWQGNNSPLHF. The CDR3 region has the DNA TGTGCCAGCAGTTACTGGCAGGGGAATAATTCACCCCTCCACTTT.

This clonotype was recorded many times. The gene calls are TRBV7-2 and TRBJ2-5; either TRBD1 or TRBD2 may supply D (5 bases each). CDR3 length: 15 residues. V lost 5 bases and J 1 base, leaving 14 bases between the germline ends. Germline V lookup: CDR1 SGHTA, CDR2 FQGNSA. CDR3 sequence: CASSPTSGTQETQYF. The CDR3 nucleotides are TGTGCCAGCAGCCCTACGTCCGGGACCCAAGAGACCCAGTACTTC.